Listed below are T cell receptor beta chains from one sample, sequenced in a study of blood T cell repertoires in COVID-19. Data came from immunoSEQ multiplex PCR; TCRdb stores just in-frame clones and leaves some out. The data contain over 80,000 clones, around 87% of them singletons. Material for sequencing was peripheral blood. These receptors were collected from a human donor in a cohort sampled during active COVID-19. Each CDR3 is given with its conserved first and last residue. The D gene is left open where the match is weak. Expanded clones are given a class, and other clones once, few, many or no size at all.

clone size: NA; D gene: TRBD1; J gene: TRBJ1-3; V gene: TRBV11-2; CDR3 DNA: TGTGCCAGCAGCTCAGACAGGGGGTTATCTTCTGGAAACACCATATATTTT; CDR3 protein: CASSSDRGLSSGNTIYF
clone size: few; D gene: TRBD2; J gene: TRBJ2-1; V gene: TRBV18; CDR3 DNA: TGTGCCAGCTCAGACTTTAGCGGGAGGGCTAATGAGCAGTTCTTC; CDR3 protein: CASSDFSGRANEQFF
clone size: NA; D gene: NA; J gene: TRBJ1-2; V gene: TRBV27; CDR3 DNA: TGTGCCAGCACCCCGGACGGAAGGGGCTTAACTAACTATGGCTACACCTTC; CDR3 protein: CASTPDGRGLTNYGYTF
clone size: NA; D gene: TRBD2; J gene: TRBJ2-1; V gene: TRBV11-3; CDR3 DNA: TGTGCCAGCAGCAGAGGGACTAGCGGGTTCAGCGATGAGCAGTTCTTC; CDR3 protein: CASSRGTSGFSDEQFF
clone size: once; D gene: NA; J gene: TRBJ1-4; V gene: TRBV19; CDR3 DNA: TGTGCCAGTAGTCGGCAGGGCAATGAAAAACTGTTTTTT; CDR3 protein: CASSRQGNEKLFF
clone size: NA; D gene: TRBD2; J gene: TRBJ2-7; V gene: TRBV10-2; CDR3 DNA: TGCGCCAGCAGTACCAGGACTAGCGGGAGTTACGAGCAGTACTTC; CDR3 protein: CASSTRTSGSYEQYF
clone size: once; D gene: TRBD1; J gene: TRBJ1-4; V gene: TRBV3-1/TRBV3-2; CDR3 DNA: TGTGCCAGCAGCGCGACAGGGGGTGCTAATGAAAAACTGTTTTTT; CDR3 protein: CASSATGGANEKLFF
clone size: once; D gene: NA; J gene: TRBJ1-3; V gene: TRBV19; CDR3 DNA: TGTGCCAGTACACGGGGAGTCCTTGGAAACACCATATATTTT; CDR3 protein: CASTRGVLGNTIYF
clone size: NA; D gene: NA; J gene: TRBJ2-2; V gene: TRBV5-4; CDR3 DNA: TGTGCCAGCAGCCCACGACAGGATACAACCGGGGAGCTGTTTTTT; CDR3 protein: CASSPRQDTTGELFF
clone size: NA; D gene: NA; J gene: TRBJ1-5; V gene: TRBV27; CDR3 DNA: TGTGCCAGCAGTGTGGGGGGGGCTGATCAGCCCCAGCATTTT; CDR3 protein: CASSVGGADQPQHF
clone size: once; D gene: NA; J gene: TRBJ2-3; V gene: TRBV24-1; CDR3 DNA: TGTGCCACCAGTTCCGGCGGGTGGTCCAGCACAGATACGCAGTATTTT; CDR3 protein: CATSSGGWSSTDTQYF
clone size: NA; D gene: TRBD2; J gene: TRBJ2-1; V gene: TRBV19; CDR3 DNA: TGTGCCAGTAGTCGCCTAGCGGTCCCGAGCTCCTACAATGAGCAGTTCTTC; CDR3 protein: CASSRLAVPSSYNEQFF
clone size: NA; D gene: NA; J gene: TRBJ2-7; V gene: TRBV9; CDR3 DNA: TGTGCCAGCAGTAGGACTGCACAATACGAGCAGTACTTC; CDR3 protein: CASSRTAQYEQYF
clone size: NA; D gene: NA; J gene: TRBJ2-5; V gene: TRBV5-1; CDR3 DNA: TGCGCCAGCAGCTCGGAGAGGTTAGAGACCCAGTACTTC; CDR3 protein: CASSSERLETQYF
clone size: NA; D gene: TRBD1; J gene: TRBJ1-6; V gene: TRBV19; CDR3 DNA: TGTGCCAGTAGTATTATGGCGGACAGGGAGGATTCACCCCTCCACTTT; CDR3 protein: CASSIMADREDSPLHF
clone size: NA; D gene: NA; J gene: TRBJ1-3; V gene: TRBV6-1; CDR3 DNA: TGTGCCAGCAGTGAAGTGGGGGGTTTCTCTGGAAACACCATATATTTT; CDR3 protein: CASSEVGGFSGNTIYF
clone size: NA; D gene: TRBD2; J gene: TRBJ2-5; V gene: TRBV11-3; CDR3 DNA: TGTGCCAGCAGCTTAGGTAGCGGGAGAAACCGACAAGAGACCCAGTACTTC; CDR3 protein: CASSLGSGRNRQETQYF
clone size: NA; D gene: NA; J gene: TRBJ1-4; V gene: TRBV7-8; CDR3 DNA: TGTGCCAGCAGCTTGTTCTTAACTAATGAAAAACTGTTTTTT; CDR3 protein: CASSLFLTNEKLFF
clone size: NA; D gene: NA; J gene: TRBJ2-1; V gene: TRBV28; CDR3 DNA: TGTGCCACCAGGGCCGTGTCTGCCCCCTACAATGAGCAGTTCTTC; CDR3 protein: CATRAVSAPYNEQFF
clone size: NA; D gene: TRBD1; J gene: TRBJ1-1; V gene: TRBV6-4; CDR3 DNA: TGTGCCAGCAGAGACATACAGGGGGGGAACACTGAAGCTTTCTTT; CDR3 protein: CASRDIQGGNTEAFF
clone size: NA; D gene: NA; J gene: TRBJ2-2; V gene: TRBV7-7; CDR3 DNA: TGTGCTAGCAGCCAGAACCTGAACACCGGGGAGCTGTTTTTT; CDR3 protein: CASSQNLNTGELFF
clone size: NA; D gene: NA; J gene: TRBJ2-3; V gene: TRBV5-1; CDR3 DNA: TGCGCCAGCAGCTTGGACACCAGCACAGATACGCAGTATTTT; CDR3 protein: CASSLDTSTDTQYF
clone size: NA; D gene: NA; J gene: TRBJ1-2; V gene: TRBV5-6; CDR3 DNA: TGTGCCAGCAGCTACTGGGACTCTGGCTACACCTTC; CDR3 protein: CASSYWDSGYTF
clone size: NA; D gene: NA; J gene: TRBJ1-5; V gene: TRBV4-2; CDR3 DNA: TGTGCCAGCAGCCAAGCGGGAGGCAATCAGCCCCAGCATTTT; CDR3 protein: CASSQAGGNQPQHF
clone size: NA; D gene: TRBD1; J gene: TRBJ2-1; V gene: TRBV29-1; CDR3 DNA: TGCAGCGTAGGACAGGGCGGCGAGCAGTTCTTC; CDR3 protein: CSVGQGGEQFF
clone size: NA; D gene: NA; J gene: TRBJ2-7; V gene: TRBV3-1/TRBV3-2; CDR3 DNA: TGTGCCAGCAGCCAAGAAGGGGCAAAGCAGTACTTC; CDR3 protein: CASSQEGAKQYF
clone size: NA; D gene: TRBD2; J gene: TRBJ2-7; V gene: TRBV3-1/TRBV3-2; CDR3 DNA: TGTGCCAGCAGCCAAGATAGACTAGCGGTCTACGAGCAGTACTTC; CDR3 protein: CASSQDRLAVYEQYF
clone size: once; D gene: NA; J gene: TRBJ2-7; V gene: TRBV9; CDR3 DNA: TGTGCCAGCAGCGTGACGCCGGGACAAGCCCCCTACGAGCAGTACTTC; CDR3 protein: CASSVTPGQAPYEQYF
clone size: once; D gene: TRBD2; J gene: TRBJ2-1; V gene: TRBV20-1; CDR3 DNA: TGCAGTGCTAGTCTGGCGGGAGGTAGGAATGAGCAGTTCTTC; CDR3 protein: CSASLAGGRNEQFF
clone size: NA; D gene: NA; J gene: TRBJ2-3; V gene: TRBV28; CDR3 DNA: TGTGCCAGCGGCTTCCCGGGTCACACAGATACGCAGTATTTT; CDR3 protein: CASGFPGHTDTQYF
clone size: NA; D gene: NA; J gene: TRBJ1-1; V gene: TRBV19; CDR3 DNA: TGTGCCAGCTTACATTGGACGGCCGGGGACACTGAAGCTTTCTTT; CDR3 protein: CASLHWTAGDTEAFF
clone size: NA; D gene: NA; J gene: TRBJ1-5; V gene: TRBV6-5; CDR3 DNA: TGTGCCAGCAGTTACAACTATCGGGATCAGCCCCAGCATTTT; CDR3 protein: CASSYNYRDQPQHF
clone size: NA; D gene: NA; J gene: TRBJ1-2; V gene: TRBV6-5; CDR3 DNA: TGTGCCAGCAGTTACTCTGGAGGGGAGAACTATGGCTACACCTTC; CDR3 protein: CASSYSGGENYGYTF
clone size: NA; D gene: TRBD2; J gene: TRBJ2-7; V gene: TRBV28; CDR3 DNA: TGTGCCAGCAGGTTCGGAAAGGGACTAGCGGGAGAGGTCCCCCGTTTCTACGAGCAGTACTTC; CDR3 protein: CASRFGKGLAGEVPRFYEQYF
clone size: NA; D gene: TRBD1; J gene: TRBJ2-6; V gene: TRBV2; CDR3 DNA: TGTGCCAGCAGTGCGGGACAGGGTCGCTCTGGGGCCAACGTCCTGACTTTC; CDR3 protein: CASSAGQGRSGANVLTF
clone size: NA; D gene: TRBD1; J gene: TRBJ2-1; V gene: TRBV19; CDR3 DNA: TGTGCCAGTAGAACCGGGACAGCGTACAATGAGCAGTTCTTC; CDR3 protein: CASRTGTAYNEQFF
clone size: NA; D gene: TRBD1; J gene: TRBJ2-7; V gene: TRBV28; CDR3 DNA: TGTGCCAGCAGTTTCCCGGGACAGGGATCCTACGAGCAGTACTTC; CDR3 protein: CASSFPGQGSYEQYF
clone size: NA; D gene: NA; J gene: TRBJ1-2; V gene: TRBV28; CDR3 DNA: TGTGCCAGCAGTTTAGCGGGGGGGAATAACTATGGCTACACCTTC; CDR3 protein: CASSLAGGNNYGYTF
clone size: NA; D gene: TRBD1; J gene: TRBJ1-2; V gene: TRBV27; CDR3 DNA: TGTGCCAGCAGTTCAGGGGGAAACGGCTACACCTTC; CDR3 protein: CASSSGGNGYTF
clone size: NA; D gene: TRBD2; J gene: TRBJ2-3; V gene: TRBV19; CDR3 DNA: TGTGCCAGTAGGACGGGAGGGCACAAGAGGATGACAGATACGCAGTATTTT; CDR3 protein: CASRTGGHKRMTDTQYF
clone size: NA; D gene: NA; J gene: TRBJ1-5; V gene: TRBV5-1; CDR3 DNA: TGCGCCAGCAGCCCCGACGGAGGGAGCTTGGGAAAGCCCCAGCATTTT; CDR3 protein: CASSPDGGSLGKPQHF
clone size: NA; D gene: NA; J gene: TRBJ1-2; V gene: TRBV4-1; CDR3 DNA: TGCGCCAGCAGCCTAGGGACGGGAGACCTTTATGGCTACACCTTC; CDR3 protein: CASSLGTGDLYGYTF
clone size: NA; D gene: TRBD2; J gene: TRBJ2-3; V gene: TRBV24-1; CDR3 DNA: TGTGCCACCAGCGATATACTAGCGACGGAGACAGATACGCAGTATTTT; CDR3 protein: CATSDILATETDTQYF
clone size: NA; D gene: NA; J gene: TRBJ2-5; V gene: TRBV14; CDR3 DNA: TGTGCCAGCAGCCAAGTCCGGGGAGAGACCCAGTACTTC; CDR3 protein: CASSQVRGETQYF
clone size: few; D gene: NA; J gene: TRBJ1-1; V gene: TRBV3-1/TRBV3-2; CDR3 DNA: TGTGCCAGCAGCCAGGGCTCAGGGTTTCTGGGCACTGAAGCTTTCTTT; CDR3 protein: CASSQGSGFLGTEAFF
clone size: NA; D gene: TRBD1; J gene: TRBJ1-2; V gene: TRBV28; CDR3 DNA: TGTGCCAGCCAACAGCTGACAGGGGATGGCTACACCTTC; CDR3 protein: CASQQLTGDGYTF
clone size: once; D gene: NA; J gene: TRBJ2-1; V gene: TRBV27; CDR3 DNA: TGTGCCAGCAGTTTACTGCGGGCCGCCTACAATGAGCAGTTCTTC; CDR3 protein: CASSLLRAAYNEQFF
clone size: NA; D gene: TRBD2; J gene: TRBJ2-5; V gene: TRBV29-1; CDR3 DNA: TGCAGCGTCCGGCCCGGACTAGAGGGGACCCAGTACTTC; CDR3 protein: CSVRPGLEGTQYF
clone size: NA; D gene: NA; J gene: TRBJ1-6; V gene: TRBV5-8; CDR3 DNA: TGTGCCAGCAGCCCCTCCAGCAGGGGATCACCCCTCCACTTT; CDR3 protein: CASSPSSRGSPLHF
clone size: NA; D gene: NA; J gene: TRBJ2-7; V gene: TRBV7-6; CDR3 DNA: TGTGCCAGCAGCTCACTAAAGTCCTACGAGCAGTACTTC; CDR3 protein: CASSSLKSYEQYF
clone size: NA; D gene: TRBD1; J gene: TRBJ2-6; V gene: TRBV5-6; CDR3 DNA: TGTGCCAGCAGCTTGGACAGGGGGCGGTTTGGTGCCAACGTCCTGACTTTC; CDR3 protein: CASSLDRGRFGANVLTF